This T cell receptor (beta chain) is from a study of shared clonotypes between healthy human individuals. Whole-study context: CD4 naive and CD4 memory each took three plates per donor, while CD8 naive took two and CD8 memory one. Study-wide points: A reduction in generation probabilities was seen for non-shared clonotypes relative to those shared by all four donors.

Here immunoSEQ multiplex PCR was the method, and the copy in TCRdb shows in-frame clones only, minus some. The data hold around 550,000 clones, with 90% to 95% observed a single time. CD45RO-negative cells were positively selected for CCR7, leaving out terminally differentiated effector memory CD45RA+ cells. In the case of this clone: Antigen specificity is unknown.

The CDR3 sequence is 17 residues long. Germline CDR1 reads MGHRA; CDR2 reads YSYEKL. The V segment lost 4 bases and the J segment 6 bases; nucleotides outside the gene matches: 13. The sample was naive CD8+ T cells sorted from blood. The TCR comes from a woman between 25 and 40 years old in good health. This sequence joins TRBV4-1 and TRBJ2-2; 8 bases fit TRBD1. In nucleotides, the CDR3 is TGCGCCAGCAGCCCAGGACAGGGAATTGGTTCATCCGGGGAGCTGTTTTTT. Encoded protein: CASSPGQGIGSSGELFF.